These 20 T cell receptor beta chains were sequenced from one sample in a study of control samples from healthy donors and cancer patients. Clones were sequenced by immunoSEQ multiplex PCR, and TCRdb holds only the in-frame ones, with some missing. The table shows about 130,000 clones, with roughly 95% occurring only once. The sample consisted of blood. Every receptor here comes from a man aged 25-45 years in good health.

This clone is a singleton in its sample. The rearrangement links TRBV6-6 to TRBJ2-3, with D uncertain. Trimming pared 10 bases from V and 1 base from J, leaving 18 bases between. Germline lookup yields CDR1 MNHNY and CDR2 SVGAGI (reference sequence). The CDR3 is 15 amino acids. For the CDR3, the DNA is TGTGCCATCCTAAAAGCCCTTTTGGGCACAGATACGCAGTATTTT. Its translation: CAILKALLGTDTQYF.

The DNA for the CDR3 is TGTGCCAGTAGTAGCGGACAGGGGGCCATGAATGGCTACACCTTC. As protein: CASSSGQGAMNGYTF. The rearrangement uses TRBV19 and TRBJ1-2; TRBD1 matches 11 bases. The CDR3 runs 15 residues. The ends lost 4 bases at V and 6 bases at J; junction bases unmatched: 7. The V gene's germline CDR1 is LNHDA and CDR2 SQIVND (reference sequence).

V and J are TRBV7-2 and TRBJ1-1; a possible D gene is TRBD1 (5 bases). CDR3 length: 14 residues. Germline V lookup: CDR1 SGHTA, CDR2 FQGNSA. V was shortened by 1 base and J by 5 bases, with 11 bases between the two germline ends. This CDR3 reads CASSLDGRTTEAFF. DNA for the CDR3: TGTGCCAGCAGCTTAGATGGGAGGACAACTGAAGCTTTCTTT.

The rearrangement uses TRBV29-1 and TRBJ1-4; maybe TRBD1 (5 bases). CDR1 and CDR2 from the germline V gene are SQVTM and ANQGSEA. CDR3 size: 13 residues. The ends were cut back, 5 bases at V and 2 bases at J, with 9 bases in the middle. CDR3 sequence (DNA): TGCAGCGTTTTGAGGGGCACTAATGAAAAACTGTTTTTT. Its protein is CSVLRGTNEKLFF. Full variable domain (remainder filled in from reference TRBV29-1 and TRBJ1-4): SAVISQKPSRDICQRGTSLTIQCQVDSQVTMMFWYRQQPGQSLTLIATANQGSEATYESGFVIDKFPISRPNLTFSTLTVSNMSPEDSSIYLCSVLRGTNEKLFFGSGTQLSVL.

The rearrangement uses TRBV4-1 and TRBJ1-1; 8 bases align to TRBD1. After removal of 4 bases from V and 2 bases from J, the junction contained 9 bases not matched to a gene. Looked up from germline, CDR1 is MGHRA and CDR2 is YSYEKL. This CDR3 comprises 16 residues. The CDR3 bases are TGCGCCAGCAGCCGGTCTACAGGGGGGCCTAACACTGAAGCTTTCTTT. It is translated as CASSRSTGGPNTEAFF.

This chain connects TRBV28 to TRBJ2-2; the D is unclear. The CDR3 contains 11 residues. V lost 2 bases and J 6 bases, leaving 1 base between the germline ends. CDR1 and CDR2 from the germline V gene are MDHEN and SYDVKM. CDR3 nucleotides: TGTGCCAGCAGTTTAGCCGGGGAGCTGTTTTTT. It translates to CASSLAGELFF.

A remark on this clone: Different DNA sequences within this sample yield the same CDR3. The chain employs TRBV7-2 and TRBJ1-1, with D maybe TRBD1 (5 bases). This CDR3 contains 14 residues. Germline lookup yields CDR1 SGHTA and CDR2 FQGNSA. V dropped 2 bases and J dropped 1 base, with 8 bases sitting between them. CDR3 residues: CASSLLGANTEAFF. In nucleotides, the CDR3 is TGTGCCAGCAGCTTACTAGGGGCGAACACTGAAGCTTTCTTT.

This clone was counted only a few times. The chain joins TRBV9 to TRBJ2-3; D remains ambiguous. V dropped 1 base and J dropped 3 bases, with 6 bases sitting between them. The CDR3 runs to 13 residues. The V gene's germline CDR1 is SGDLS and CDR2 YYNGEE. CDR3 DNA sequence: TGTGCCAGCAGCGTAATGGGGACAGATACGCAGTATTTT. Its translation is CASSVMGTDTQYF.

As concerns this clone: The junction departs from the called germline gene at one end, perhaps through a read error. The chain combines TRBV6-4 with TRBJ2-1; either TRBD1 or TRBD2 may fit D (6 bases each). Germline V gives CDR1 MRHNA, CDR2 SNTAGT. There are 15 residues in the CDR3. The CDR3 nucleotides are TGTGCCAGCAGCGAGGAAGGGGGGTCCTCCAATGAGCAGTTCTTC. Translated, it gives CASSEEGGSSNEQFF.

The chain joins TRBV11-2 to TRBJ2-1; unclear D gene. V lost 5 bases, J lost 0 bases, and 17 bases lay in between. This CDR3 contains 17 residues. Germline V gene data show CDR1 as SGHAT and CDR2 as FQNNGV. The CDR3 region is CASSHRRAVSSYNEQFF. The DNA of the CDR3 is TGTGCCAGCAGCCACCGACGGGCTGTTAGCTCCTACAATGAGCAGTTCTTC.

The gene calls are TRBV19 and TRBJ1-2, with 9 bases fitting TRBD1. Germline V gene data show CDR1 as LNHDA and CDR2 as SQIVND (reference sequence). V was pared by 6 bases and J by 4 bases, with 9 bases of the junction left unmatched. CDR3 length: 15 residues. The CDR3 nucleotides are TGTGCCAGTAGCTCGAGAGACAGGGGGAGCTATGGCTACACCTTC. It yields the protein CASSSRDRGSYGYTF.

The chain couples TRBV7-2 to TRBJ1-2, with D perhaps TRBD1 (6 bases). V was pared by 5 bases and J by 6 bases, with 16 bases between. This CDR3 has 14 amino acids. Germline lookup yields CDR1 SGHTA and CDR2 FQGNSA. The CDR3 loop reads CASSQGGAQDGYTF. The CDR3 coding sequence is TGTGCCAGCAGCCAAGGGGGGGCGCAGGATGGCTACACCTTC.

V and J are TRBV29-1 and TRBJ2-3; maybe TRBD2 (6 bases). Between the trimmed V and J ends, which lost 5 bases and 4 bases, there was a span of 10 bases. The CDR3 totals 12 residues. The germline CDR1 and CDR2 sequences are SQVTM and ANQGSEA. CDR3 protein: CSVPRDSDTQYF. CDR3 DNA sequence: TGCAGCGTTCCCCGGGACTCAGATACGCAGTATTTT.

This chain uses TRBV4-1 with TRBJ2-7; D is perhaps TRBD1 (5 bases). CDR3 length equals 15 residues. Trimming left V 2 bases short and J 6 bases short, with 17 bases between. Germline-derived CDR1 and CDR2 are MGHRA and YSYEKL. DNA of the CDR3: TGCGCCAGCAGCCAATCGTCCCGACAGAACTCCGAGCAGTACTTC. Residues: CASSQSSRQNSEQYF.

V is TRBV9 and J is TRBJ2-7; 10 bases match TRBD1. This CDR3 contains 15 residues. The germline V gene has CDR1 SGDLS and CDR2 YYNGEE. Trimming took 2 bases from V and 3 from J; bases not matched to a gene: 5. CDR3 coding DNA: TGTGCCAGCAGCGTTGGGACAGGGGTCTACTACGAGCAGTACTTC. It yields the protein CASSVGTGVYYEQYF.

The gene calls are TRBV7-2 and TRBJ1-1; the D is unclear. Germline lookup yields CDR1 SGHTA and CDR2 FQGNSA. The V and J ends lost 2 bases and 1 base respectively, with 8 bases between them. The CDR3 covers 14 residues. CDR3 sequence: CASSLPEGNTEAFF. The CDR3 coding sequence is TGTGCCAGCAGCTTACCGGAGGGGAACACTGAAGCTTTCTTT.

The chain couples TRBV2 to TRBJ1-1; TRBD1 is a possible D gene (5 bases). The CDR3 is 13 residues long. The germline V gene has CDR1 SNHLY and CDR2 FYNNEI. V lost 6 bases to trimming and J lost 1 base, with 9 bases between them. The CDR3 nucleotides read TGTGCCAGCAGATTCAGGGAGAACACTGAAGCTTTCTTT. Translation: CASRFRENTEAFF.

This clone was seen a single time. The chain uses TRBV4-1 and TRBJ2-5, with D maybe TRBD2 (5 bases). The V end lost 0 bases, the J end lost 4 bases, and 12 bases lay between the germline ends. Germline V gives CDR1 MGHRA, CDR2 YSYEKL. The CDR3 length is 15 residues. The CDR3 loop reads CASSQDPGSGETQYF. In nucleotides, the CDR3 is TGCGCCAGCAGCCAAGATCCGGGGTCTGGAGAGACCCAGTACTTC.

The V gene is TRBV2, the J gene TRBJ1-5; TRBD1 matches 7 bases. The CDR3 is 15 amino acids. The germline gives CDR1 SNHLY, CDR2 FYNNEI. Trimming took 5 bases from V and 4 from J; bases not matched to a gene: 8. Here the CDR3 reads CASSYFGQANQPQHF. For the CDR3, the DNA is TGTGCCAGCAGTTATTTTGGACAGGCGAATCAGCCCCAGCATTTT.

This rearrangement joins TRBV9 to TRBJ2-5; 11 nucleotides line up with TRBD1. With V trimmed by 3 bases and J by 3 bases, 4 bases remained unmatched. From germline, CDR1 is SGDLS and CDR2 YYNGEE. The CDR3 is made up of 15 amino acids. The CDR3 bases are TGTGCCAGCAGCGCCCGGGGACAGGGGGAAGAGACCCAGTACTTC. Amino acids: CASSARGQGEETQYF.